These 20 T cell receptor beta chains originate from one sample sequenced in a study of blood T cell repertoires in COVID-19. Some clones are missing from TCRdb's copy, which holds only in-frame ones; the method was immunoSEQ multiplex PCR. The profile shows around 150,000 clones, more than 80% of them singletons. The sequenced sample was peripheral blood. These receptors originate from a woman in her sixties or seventies with active COVID-19.

The V gene is TRBV6-2 or TRBV6-3, the J gene TRBJ2-7; 7 bases map to TRBD2. The V gene's germline CDR1 is MNHEY and CDR2 SVGEGT. The J segment lost 9 bases and the V segment lost 4 bases, leaving 3 bases of the junction unmatched. This CDR3 contains 11 residues. The CDR3 here is CASSLSGMQYF. The CDR3 bases are TGTGCCAGCAGTTTAAGCGGGATGCAGTACTTC.

This chain connects TRBV6-2 or TRBV6-3 to TRBJ2-6, with a possible D match to TRBD2 (6 bases). The CDR3 sequence is 17 residues long. Trimming took 7 bases from V and 0 from J, leaving 16 bases between them. Looked up from germline, CDR1 is MNHEY and CDR2 is SVGEGT. The CDR3: CASTPFGGSSGANVLTF. CDR3 bases: TGTGCCAGCACCCCGTTCGGGGGAAGCTCTGGGGCCAACGTCCTGACTTTC.

J is TRBJ2-3 and V is TRBV14, with 13 bases aligning to TRBD2. CDR3 length equals 18 residues. Germline loops: CDR1 SGHDN, CDR2 FVKESK. V was pared by 1 base and J by 0 bases, with 4 bases of the junction left unmatched. For the CDR3, the DNA is TGTGCCAGCAGCCAAGGGACTAGCGGGAGCACTAGCACAGATACGCAGTATTTT. This translates into CASSQGTSGSTSTDTQYF.

Regarding this clone: Other DNA sequences from this sample encode an identical CDR3 as well. The chain carries TRBV11-2 and TRBJ2-1; no clear D. The CDR3 runs to 15 residues. Germline V gene data show CDR1 as SGHAT and CDR2 as FQNNGV. The V and J ends lost 6 bases and 0 bases respectively, with 12 bases between them. In DNA, the CDR3 is TGTGCCAGCAGTCCGAGACTGAGCTCCTACAATGAGCAGTTCTTC. Protein product: CASSPRLSSYNEQFF.

V usage is TRBV15 and J usage is TRBJ2-2; TRBD1 might be the D (5 bases). CDR1 is LNHNV and CDR2 is YYDKDF in the germline V gene (reference sequence). This CDR3 contains 14 residues. The V gene lost 7 bases and the J gene lost 3 bases, with 12 bases spanning the gap. In DNA form, the CDR3 reads TGTGCCACCACCTCGGACATCTACACCGGGGAGCTGTTTTTT. Its translation: CATTSDIYTGELFF.

This clone has only a few counts. The chain carries TRBV7-2 and TRBJ1-1, with 8 positions matching TRBD1. The CDR3 totals 11 residues. Germline CDR1 and CDR2: SGHTA and FQGNSA. V lost 5 bases and J lost 10; bases outside the gene matches: 3. Here the CDR3 DNA reads TGTGCCAGCAGCACAGGGGGGGGAGCTTTCTTT. It specifies CASSTGGGAFF.

V usage is TRBV14 and J usage is TRBJ2-5, with D unresolved. Between the trimmed V and J ends, which lost 1 base and 5 bases, there was a span of 8 bases. Germline assignment: CDR1 SGHDN and CDR2 FVKESK. This CDR3 has 13 amino acids. This CDR3 reads CASSQGRWETQYF. DNA for the CDR3: TGTGCCAGCAGCCAAGGGAGATGGGAGACCCAGTACTTC. Combining the CDR3 with reference TRBV14 and TRBJ2-5 gives the whole variable domain EAGVTQFPSHSVIEKGQTVTLRCDPISGHDNLYWYRRVMGKEIKFLLHFVKESKQDESGMPNNRFLAERTGGTYSTLKVQPAELEDSGVYFCASSQGRWETQYFGPGTRLLVL.

This chain connects TRBV24-1 to TRBJ2-2; maybe TRBD1 (6 bases). Germline CDR1 KGHDR, CDR2 SFDVKD. The V gene lost 5 bases and the J gene lost 5 bases, with 11 bases spanning the gap. The CDR3 covers 14 residues. The CDR3 bases are TGTGCCACCAGTGGGCAGGGGAGAACCGGGGAGCTGTTTTTT. Translation: CATSGQGRTGELFF.

The chain joins TRBV5-1 to TRBJ1-2; the D is unclear. The V and J ends lost 4 bases and 3 bases respectively, with 19 bases between them. From germline, CDR1 is SGHRS and CDR2 YFSETQ. CDR3 length equals 16 residues. The CDR3 sequence is CASSPVVGFGDYGYTF. CDR3 in DNA: TGCGCCAGCAGCCCTGTGGTTGGCTTCGGGGACTATGGCTACACCTTC.

CDR3 DNA: TGTGCCAGCAATAAAAAGGGGCCAGAAAACATTCAGTACTTC. It specifies CASNKKGPENIQYF. The rearrangement links TRBV21-1 to TRBJ2-4; TRBD1, the table's D call, was not compared with the DNA. TRBV21-1 is a pseudogene segment. The CDR3 is 14 residues long.

The V call is TRBV9, the J call TRBJ2-1; 10 nucleotides align to TRBD2. J gave up 3 bases and V 4 bases, and 4 bases lay outside the gene matches. From germline, CDR1 is SGDLS and CDR2 YYNGEE. The CDR3 sequence is 15 residues long. CDR3 sequence: CASSSSSGSYNEQFF. The CDR3 DNA sequence: TGTGCCAGCAGCTCCTCTAGCGGGAGCTACAATGAGCAGTTCTTC.

This clone came up once. The chain joins TRBV7-2 to TRBJ2-1; 9 nucleotides agree with TRBD1. The V gene end was trimmed by 6 bases and the J gene end by 3 bases; junction bases not matched to a gene: 3. Germline V lookup: CDR1 SGHTA, CDR2 FQGNSA. The CDR3 has 14 amino acids. The DNA of the CDR3 is TGTGCCAGCAGGACGGGACAGGGCTACAATGAGCAGTTCTTC. Translation gives CASRTGQGYNEQFF. Full variable domain (missing parts from reference TRBV7-2 and TRBJ2-1): GAGVSQSPSNKVTEKGKDVELRCDPISGHTALYWYRQSLGQGLEFLIYFQGNSAPDKSGLPSDRFSAERTGGSVSTLTIQRTQQEDSAVYLCASRTGQGYNEQFFGPGTRLTVL.

The gene calls are TRBV10-3 and TRBJ2-2, with TRBD2 identical over 8 bases. Germline assignment: CDR1 ENHRY and CDR2 SYGVKD. V gave up 7 bases and J gave up 5 bases; unmatched junction bases: 6. This CDR3 spans 14 amino acids. CDR3 sequence: CAIKPGGRTGELFF. In DNA, the CDR3 is TGTGCCATCAAGCCGGGAGGGAGGACCGGGGAGCTGTTTTTT.

The chain links TRBV28 to TRBJ1-1; TRBD1 matches 9 bases. Germline V gives CDR1 MDHEN, CDR2 SYDVKM. The CDR3 loop spans 15 amino acids. V shed 4 bases, J shed 3 bases, and the junction held 6 bases outside the gene matches. As DNA, the CDR3 is TGTGCCAGCAGTTCACCGGGACAGGGAGACACTGAAGCTTTCTTT. Amino acid sequence: CASSSPGQGDTEAFF.

The V call is TRBV16, the J call TRBJ1-5; D gene uncertain. V was pared by 1 base and J by 9 bases, with 10 bases between. CDR1 and CDR2 from the germline V gene are KGHSY and FQNENV. The CDR3 is 13 residues long. The CDR3 nucleotides are TGTGCCAGCAGCCAATTTCATGAGGGGCCCCAGCATTTT. Its protein is CASSQFHEGPQHF.

The CDR3 nucleotides are TGTGCCAGCAGCCTTTGCTTACCTAAAGAGACCCAGTACTTC. Its protein is CASSLCLPKETQYF. The chain employs TRBV9 and TRBJ2-5; D gene unclear. CDR1 and CDR2 (germline): SGDLS, YYNGEE. V lost 4 bases and J 3 bases, leaving 13 bases between the germline ends. The length of the CDR3 is 14 residues.

This clone was recorded only once. V and J are TRBV5-4 and TRBJ2-1, with D uncertain. V was clipped by 1 base and J by 4 bases, with 15 bases between them. CDR1 is SGHNT and CDR2 is YYREEE in the germline V gene (reference sequence). The CDR3 is 16 amino acids. For the CDR3, the DNA is TGTGCCAGCAGCTTGTCCGCTAGTGTGCGGTACAATGAGCAGTTCTTC. It specifies CASSLSASVRYNEQFF.

This chain connects TRBV11-2 to TRBJ2-5, with TRBD1 matching 7 bases. Germline V CDR1 and CDR2: SGHAT, FQNNGV. With V trimmed by 1 base and J by 4 bases, 9 bases remained unmatched. This CDR3 contains 16 residues. CDR3 nucleotide sequence: TGTGCCAGCAGCTTAGTTGGCGGGCCAGGGGGAGAGACCCAGTACTTC. It encodes CASSLVGGPGGETQYF. Together with reference TRBV11-2 and TRBJ2-5, the CDR3 gives the full variable domain: EAGVAQSPRYKIIEKRQSVAFWCNPISGHATLYWYQQILGQGPKLLIQFQNNGVVDDSQLPKDRFSAERLKGVDSTLKIQPAKLEDSAVYLCASSLVGGPGGETQYFGPGTRLLVL.

V is TRBV7-9 and J is TRBJ1-1; 7 nucleotides align to TRBD1. The CDR3 consists of 16 residues. Germline V gene lookup returns CDR1 SEHNR and CDR2 FQNEAQ (reference sequence). V shed 4 bases and J 6 bases; nucleotides not matched to a gene: 14. DNA for the CDR3: TGTGCCAGCAGCTCACCGGGACAGCCCTTTAGTGCTGAAGCTTTCTTT. This translates into CASSSPGQPFSAEAFF.

The rearrangement uses TRBV2 and TRBJ1-1; 7 bases are shared with TRBD1. The J segment lost 7 bases and the V segment lost 4 bases, leaving 12 bases of the junction unmatched. Germline V gives CDR1 SNHLY, CDR2 FYNNEI. The CDR3 covers 15 residues. The CDR3, as DNA: TGTGCCAGCAGTGGGGGCAGGGGGAAGAGCGGTGAAGCTTTCTTT. It is translated as CASSGGRGKSGEAFF.